The next 18 T cell receptor beta chains were all read from a single sample in a study of blood T cell repertoires in COVID-19. Sequencing was performed with immunoSEQ multiplex PCR; in TCRdb, only in-frame clones are kept and a portion is missing. Of over 250,000 clones listed, around 90% are singletons. The sample consisted of PBMCs or T cells enriched from blood (not recorded which). All receptors derive from a woman aged 55-75 years in a cohort exposed to, infected with or recovered from COVID-19 (not recorded which).

The rearrangement uses TRBV30 and TRBJ1-2, with 10 bases identical to TRBD1. This CDR3 comprises 13 residues. V shed 3 bases and J 8 bases; nucleotides not matched to a gene: 6. CDR1 and CDR2 (germline): GTSNPN, SVGIG (reference sequence). The CDR3 DNA reads as TGTGCCTGGAGCGCCGGGACAGGGGTCGGCTACACCTTC. The encoded protein is CAWSAGTGVGYTF.

The chain employs TRBV28 and TRBJ1-3; D remains unclear. V was pared by 3 bases and J by 0 bases, with 12 bases between. The germline V gene encodes CDR1 MDHEN and CDR2 SYDVKM. The CDR3 covers 16 residues. CDR3 nucleotide sequence: TGTGCCAGCAGTTTCCCTGGGCGAAGCTCTGGAAACACCATATATTTT. Translation gives CASSFPGRSSGNTIYF.

The rearrangement joins TRBV11-2 to TRBJ1-4; 9 bases agree with TRBD1. Germline V lookup: CDR1 SGHAT, CDR2 FQNNGV. The CDR3 is made up of 15 amino acids. Losses at the gene ends were 4 bases for V and 7 bases for J; bases not matched to a gene: 7. CDR3 DNA: TGTGCCAGCAGCTCGGTGACAGGGGGAGGTGAAAAACTGTTTTTT. Residues: CASSSVTGGGEKLFF.

This clone was picked up a small number of times. The rearrangement joins TRBV11-2 to TRBJ2-1; TRBD2 matches 11 bases. CDR1 is SGHAT and CDR2 is FQNNGV in the germline V gene. The junction had 4 bases not matched to a gene; V was cut back by 5 bases and J by 4 bases. The length of the CDR3 is 15 residues. The DNA of the CDR3 is TGTGCCAGCAGCGACAGACTAGCGGGGTACAATGAGCAGTTCTTC. Its translation is CASSDRLAGYNEQFF.

The gene calls are TRBV28 and TRBJ1-3, with TRBD1 matching 8 bases. This CDR3 is built from 15 residues. V dropped 3 bases and J dropped 4; count of bases not matched to a gene: 5. Germline values: CDR1 MDHEN, CDR2 SYDVKM. The CDR3 is CASSLWQGAGNTIYF. CDR3 bases: TGTGCCAGCAGTTTGTGGCAGGGGGCAGGAAACACCATATATTTT.

The J gene is TRBJ1-4, the V gene TRBV25-1, with D perhaps matching TRBD1 (5 bases). CDR1 and CDR2 (germline): MGHDK, SYGVNS. V shed 2 bases and J shed 4 bases, with 14 bases lying between them. The CDR3 is made up of 16 amino acids. The CDR3 DNA reads as TGTGCCAGCAGTGAACTCCGTGGCAGGGATAATGAAAAACTGTTTTTT. Protein product: CASSELRGRDNEKLFF.

The rearrangement links TRBV11-2 to TRBJ2-1; D not certain. Germline CDR1 reads SGHAT; CDR2 reads FQNNGV. The CDR3 contains 18 residues. Trimming shortened V by 1 base and J by 5 bases, and 21 bases separated the two germline ends. The CDR3 sequence: CASSLVGIAGAENNEQFF. Here the CDR3 DNA reads TGTGCCAGCAGCTTAGTCGGCATAGCCGGTGCAGAAAACAATGAGCAGTTCTTC. The whole variable domain, filled in from reference TRBV11-2 and TRBJ2-1, reads EAGVAQSPRYKIIEKRQSVAFWCNPISGHATLYWYQQILGQGPKLLIQFQNNGVVDDSQLPKDRFSAERLKGVDSTLKIQPAKLEDSAVYLCASSLVGIAGAENNEQFFGPGTRLTVL.

The genes are TRBV5-1 and TRBJ2-4, with 7 bases identical to TRBD2. The junction had 12 bases not matched to a gene; V was cut back by 0 bases and J by 0 bases. The CDR3 spans 19 residues. CDR1 is SGHRS, CDR2 YFSETQ, per germline. The CDR3 loop reads CASSLADTSETLAKNIQYF. CDR3 DNA: TGCGCCAGCAGCTTGGCCGACACTAGCGAGACCCTAGCCAAAAACATTCAGTACTTC.

The chain couples TRBV5-1 to TRBJ1-2; TRBD1 is a possible D gene (6 bases). V lost 1 base and J lost 3, with 10 bases in between. This CDR3 has 14 amino acids. CDR1 and CDR2 (germline): SGHRS, YFSETQ. The CDR3: CASSLIRQDYGYTF. The CDR3 DNA sequence: TGCGCCAGCAGCTTGATCCGACAGGACTATGGCTACACCTTC.

As to this clone: Other DNA sequences of this sample code for an identical CDR3. The chain recombines TRBV2 with TRBJ2-1; 8 bases fit TRBD2. Germline V CDR1 and CDR2: SNHLY, FYNNEI. V lost 2 bases and J lost 0; bases outside the gene matches: 0. The CDR3 length is 15 residues. The CDR3 nucleotides are TGTGCCAGCAGTGAAAGCGGGAGCTCCTACAATGAGCAGTTCTTC. Its protein is CASSESGSSYNEQFF.

V gene TRBV15 combines with J gene TRBJ1-4; D is unresolved. Germline values: CDR1 LNHNV, CDR2 YYDKDF (reference sequence). This CDR3 is 16 amino acids long. V dropped 0 bases and J dropped 1 base, with 9 bases sitting between them. The CDR3 coding sequence is TGTGCCACCAGCAGAGACCTTTTCCGAACTAATGAAAAACTGTTTTTT. Its protein is CATSRDLFRTNEKLFF.

This clone was observed once. This sequence joins TRBV6-6 and TRBJ2-6; D not certain. The CDR3 extends over 15 amino acids. V was clipped by 3 bases and J by 0 bases, with 6 bases between them. Germline CDR1 reads MNHNY; CDR2 reads SVGAGI (reference sequence). The CDR3 here is CASSYTSSGANVLTF. The CDR3 region has the DNA TGTGCCAGCAGTTATACATCCTCTGGGGCCAACGTCCTGACTTTC.

This clone was seen only once. This chain joins TRBV7-9 and TRBJ2-7; D perhaps matches TRBD2 (7 bases). The CDR3 contains 16 residues. Per the germline V gene, CDR1 is SEHNR and CDR2 is FQNEAQ (reference sequence). V shed 4 bases and J shed 0 bases, with 16 bases lying between them. The CDR3 here is CASSSGGSETSYEQYF. CDR3 sequence (DNA): TGTGCCAGCAGCTCGGGGGGCAGCGAAACCTCCTACGAGCAGTACTTC.

V is TRBV14 and J is TRBJ2-1; 9 nucleotides match TRBD1. In germline, CDR1 is SGHDN, CDR2 FVKESK. There are 13 residues in the CDR3. V lost 4 bases to trimming and J lost 8 bases; unmatched junction nucleotides: 3. The CDR3 here is CASSPDRGYEQFF. The CDR3, as DNA: TGTGCCAGCAGCCCTGACAGGGGGTATGAGCAGTTCTTC.

The rearrangement uses TRBV19 and TRBJ2-4; D is perhaps TRBD2 (5 bases). CDR1 and CDR2 (germline): LNHDA, SQIVND (reference sequence). Trimming left V 6 bases short and J 9 bases short, with 12 bases between. This CDR3 comprises 12 residues. CDR3 sequence: CASSFSRGIQYF. The CDR3, as DNA: TGTGCCAGTAGCTTCTCCCGGGGCATTCAGTACTTC.

The chain links TRBV6-5 to TRBJ1-2; 9 nucleotides match TRBD1. This CDR3 spans 12 amino acids. Germline values: CDR1 MNHEY, CDR2 SVGAGI. After removal of 8 bases from V and 4 bases from J, the junction contained 2 bases not matched to a gene. Here the CDR3 DNA reads TGTGCCAGCGTACAGGGGGCCTATGGCTACACCTTC. Its translation is CASVQGAYGYTF.

This clone appeared a single time. This chain connects TRBV19 to TRBJ2-6, with 7 nucleotides matching TRBD1. Germline assignment: CDR1 LNHDA and CDR2 SQIVND (reference sequence). This CDR3 has 15 amino acids. After removal of 7 bases from V and 2 bases from J, the junction contained 5 bases not matched to a gene. The CDR3 DNA reads as TGTGCCAGTACCAGAGACAGGGCTGGGGCCAACGTCCTGACTTTC. Protein product: CASTRDRAGANVLTF.

The rearrangement uses TRBV28 and TRBJ2-2; 9 bases are shared with TRBD1. This CDR3 region has 16 residues. Trimming took 3 bases from V and 5 from J; bases not matched to a gene: 7. CDR1 is MDHEN, CDR2 SYDVKM, per germline. As DNA, the CDR3 is TGTGCCAGCAGTTTCGACCCGGGACAGGGAACCGGGGAGCTGTTTTTT. Amino acid sequence: CASSFDPGQGTGELFF.